The 30 T cell receptor beta chains reported below all come from one sample, sequenced in a study of vaccination effects on CD4 cells after COVID-19. The antigens of these receptors remain unknown. Sequencing followed a ViraFEST assay step that expanded antigen-specific CD4+ T cells with viral peptide pools. When more than 9 days of culture had elapsed, CD4+ T cells were isolated. Neither prior SARS-CoV-2 infection nor positive nucleocapsid antibodies were present in the vaccine recipients. Measured with immunoSEQ multiplex PCR; TCRdb has only the in-frame clones, and not every one. The sample holds about 73,000 clones, around 81% seen once. This material consisted of CD4+ T cells from PBMCs cultured with SARS-CoV-2 spike peptides, taken before COVID-19 vaccination. The receptors come from a human donor who received a COVID-19 vaccine.

This clone showed up just once. This chain connects TRBV7-8 to TRBJ2-2; D possibly corresponds to TRBD1 (5 bases). V dropped 3 bases and J dropped 4 bases, with 9 bases sitting between them. Per germline, CDR1 SGHVS and CDR2 FQNEAQ. The CDR3 is 14 amino acids. The CDR3 sequence: CASSFGQGTGELFF. CDR3 coding DNA: TGTGCCAGCAGCTTTGGTCAGGGCACCGGGGAGCTGTTTTTT.

The V call is TRBV5-1, the J call TRBJ2-1; 8 nucleotides match TRBD1. V lost 4 bases and J lost 4; bases outside the gene matches: 1. This CDR3 is 13 amino acids long. CDR1 is SGHRS, CDR2 YFSETQ, per germline. CDR3 loop: CASSTGGYNEQFF. The CDR3 nucleotides are TGCGCCAGCAGCACAGGGGGTTACAATGAGCAGTTCTTC.

V is TRBV19 and J is TRBJ1-1; D uncertain. Germline V lookup: CDR1 LNHDA, CDR2 SQIVND (reference sequence). The V end lost 3 bases, the J end lost 5 bases, and 10 bases lay between the germline ends. CDR3 length: 13 amino acids. DNA for the CDR3: TGTGCCAGTAGTATCAGCGGAAGAACTGAAGCTTTCTTT. Its translation: CASSISGRTEAFF.

The J gene is TRBJ2-3, the V gene TRBV12-5; 14 bases are shared with TRBD2. The CDR3 has 18 residues. Germline lookup yields CDR1 LGHNT and CDR2 FRNRAP. V shed 1 base, J shed 2 bases, and the junction held 5 bases outside the gene matches. The CDR3 coding sequence is TGTGCTAGTGGTTTGGCACGGACTAGCGGGGGGTACACAGATACGCAGTATTTT. Translating gives CASGLARTSGGYTDTQYF.

The sample holds one count of this clone. The chain carries TRBV18 and TRBJ1-3; D ambiguous. This CDR3 is 19 amino acids long. Between the trimmed V and J ends, which lost 2 bases and 0 bases, there was a span of 20 bases. Germline values: CDR1 KGHSH, CDR2 LQKENI. The CDR3 nucleotides read TGTGCCAGCTCACCAATGGGGAATGTACTGACTTTCTCTGGAAACACCATATATTTT. It codes for CASSPMGNVLTFSGNTIYF.

The gene calls are TRBV5-1 and TRBJ2-2; 11 bases are a match to TRBD2. Germline loops: CDR1 SGHRS, CDR2 YFSETQ. This CDR3 contains 16 residues. Trimming removed 0 bases from V and 6 bases from J; junction bases left unmatched: 4. CDR3 sequence reads: CASSLATSGGPGELFF. The CDR3 DNA follows: TGCGCCAGCAGCTTGGCCACTAGCGGGGGCCCCGGGGAGCTGTTTTTT. The variable domain in full, completed from reference TRBV5-1 and TRBJ2-2, reads KAGVTQTPRYLIKTRGQQVTLSCSPISGHRSVSWYQQTPGQGLQFLFEYFSETQRNKGNFPGRFSGRQFSNSRSEMNVSTLELGDSALYLCASSLATSGGPGELFFGEGSRLTVL.

The rearrangement links TRBV3-1 (or the pseudogene TRBV3-2) to TRBJ2-6; D is undetermined. CDR3 length: 15 residues. Per the germline V gene, CDR1 is LGHDT and CDR2 is YNNKEL (reference sequence). Trimming took off 3 bases at V and 0 bases at J, with 6 bases between the two ends. The CDR3 loop is CASSHYSSGANVLTF. DNA for the CDR3: TGTGCCAGCAGCCATTACAGCTCTGGGGCCAACGTCCTGACTTTC.

The V call is TRBV5-1, the J call TRBJ1-1; D call uncertain. V lost 4 bases and J 10 bases, leaving 20 bases between the germline ends. Germline V gene data show CDR1 as SGHRS and CDR2 as YFSETQ. CDR3 length: 14 residues. The CDR3 sequence: CASSGRGQGSGAFF. CDR3 nucleotides: TGCGCCAGCAGCGGCCGGGGTCAAGGTAGTGGAGCTTTCTTT.

This chain joins TRBV15 and TRBJ1-6; D is ambiguous. Germline V gene lookup returns CDR1 LNHNV and CDR2 YYDKDF (reference sequence). CDR3 length: 12 residues. Trimming pared 3 bases from V and 7 bases from J, leaving 4 bases between. As DNA, the CDR3 is TGTGCCACCAGCAGGGGAAATTCACCCCTCCACTTT. Its translation is CATSRGNSPLHF.

The chain couples TRBV19 to TRBJ2-1; TRBD2 matches at 13 bases. The V gene's germline CDR1 is LNHDA and CDR2 SQIVND (reference sequence). The CDR3 extends over 18 amino acids. J lost 6 bases, V lost 6 bases, and 14 bases had no gene match. CDR3 sequence: CASRRGGTSGAPGNEQFF. The CDR3, as DNA: TGTGCCAGTAGGAGGGGGGGGACTAGCGGGGCCCCGGGCAATGAGCAGTTCTTC.

The chain has TRBV28 and TRBJ1-2, with D unclear. Germline V gene sequence: CDR1 MDHEN, CDR2 SYDVKM. This CDR3 region has 11 residues. Trimming pared 2 bases from V and 4 bases from J, leaving 2 bases between. The CDR3 DNA follows: TGTGCCAGCAGTTTAGCCTATGGCTACACCTTC. As protein: CASSLAYGYTF.

CDR3 sequence reads: CALRQRSYNEQFF. As DNA, the CDR3 is TGTGCCCTCAGACAGCGCTCCTACAATGAGCAGTTCTTC. This sequence joins TRBV2 and TRBJ2-1; perhaps TRBD1 as D (5 bases). The CDR3 is 13 residues long. Trimming cost V 11 bases and J 0 bases, with 11 bases left between them. Looked up from germline, CDR1 is SNHLY and CDR2 is FYNNEI.

The chain couples TRBV19 to TRBJ2-1, with D possibly matching TRBD2 (7 bases). Per the germline V gene, CDR1 is LNHDA and CDR2 is SQIVND (reference sequence). The V gene lost 4 bases and the J gene lost 3 bases, with 19 bases spanning the gap. This CDR3 has 17 amino acids. The CDR3 loop reads CASSTYSMRGLYNEQFF. The CDR3 coding sequence is TGTGCCAGTAGTACCTACTCTATGCGGGGGCTCTACAATGAGCAGTTCTTC.

The count of this clone is one. The V gene is TRBV7-2, the J gene TRBJ2-3; D call uncertain. Germline V gene sequence: CDR1 SGHTA, CDR2 FQGNSA. This CDR3 contains 13 residues. V dropped 4 bases and J dropped 9 bases, with 14 bases sitting between them. The CDR3 DNA follows: TGTGCCAGCAGCTCCTACACTGGAGAAACGCAGTATTTT. Translating it yields CASSSYTGETQYF.

The rearrangement links TRBV7-2 to TRBJ2-3, with 13 positions matching TRBD2. V shed 0 bases and J 4 bases; nucleotides not matched to a gene: 16. The CDR3 loop spans 21 amino acids. The V gene's germline CDR1 is SGHTA and CDR2 FQGNSA. The CDR3 DNA follows: TGTGCCAGCAGCTTAGCAAAACTAGCGGGGGGGCCCTTACCTTTTGCAGATACGCAGTATTTT. Translation: CASSLAKLAGGPLPFADTQYF.

This clone has only one observation. The genes are TRBV30 and TRBJ2-1; 7 nucleotides line up with TRBD1. This CDR3 has 16 amino acids. The V and J ends lost 5 bases and 3 bases, in that order; junction bases with no gene match: 13. The V gene's germline CDR1 is GTSNPN and CDR2 SVGIG (reference sequence). CDR3: CAWHPPRDRYYNEQFF. CDR3 coding DNA: TGTGCCTGGCACCCCCCCCGGGACAGATACTACAATGAGCAGTTCTTC.

The chain employs TRBV7-8 and TRBJ1-4; the match to TRBD1 covers 7 bases. The germline V gene encodes CDR1 SGHVS and CDR2 FQNEAQ. J gave up 7 bases and V 3 bases, and 8 bases lay outside the gene matches. The CDR3 length is 15 residues. The DNA for the CDR3 is TGTGCCAGCAGCTTGACAGGGCTGTGGGGTGAAAAACTGTTTTTT. This sequence encodes CASSLTGLWGEKLFF.

The CDR3 DNA is TGTGCCAGCAGCCAAACAGGGGGTCTGGGGTCGAACACCGGGGAGCTGTTTTTT. As protein: CASSQTGGLGSNTGELFF. The gene calls are TRBV3-1 (or the pseudogene TRBV3-2) and TRBJ2-2, with 8 bases lining up with TRBD1. V lost 2 bases, J lost 0 bases, and 8 bases stayed unmatched. The CDR3 is made up of 18 amino acids. Germline CDR1 is LGHDT and CDR2 is YNNKEL (reference sequence).

This sequence joins TRBV28 and TRBJ1-2; 9 nucleotides match TRBD1. The germline gives CDR1 MDHEN, CDR2 SYDVKM. V gave up 5 bases and J gave up 8 bases; unmatched junction bases: 9. The CDR3 has 14 amino acids. This CDR3 is CASSRYNRGRGYTF. CDR3 nucleotide sequence: TGTGCCAGCAGTCGATATAACAGGGGGCGGGGCTACACCTTC.

The chain couples TRBV4-1 to TRBJ2-5, with 7 positions matching TRBD1. V shed 1 base and J 1 base; nucleotides not matched to a gene: 6. The germline V gene encodes CDR1 MGHRA and CDR2 YSYEKL. The length of the CDR3 is 16 residues. The CDR3 DNA reads TGCGCCAGCAGCCAAGGACAGGGTGTCAGCCAAGAGACCCAGTACTTC. Translated: CASSQGQGVSQETQYF.

This clone was seen more than once but under ten times. The gene calls are TRBV27 and TRBJ2-7; no definite D call. Trimming took 6 bases from V and 4 from J, leaving 13 bases between them. Germline lookup yields CDR1 MNHEY and CDR2 SMNVEV (reference sequence). The CDR3 is made up of 13 amino acids. In DNA, the CDR3 is TGTGCCAGCAGAAAGGCAGCCCCGTACGAGCAGTACGTC. This encodes CASRKAAPYEQYV.

J is TRBJ2-2 and V is TRBV7-8; a weak D match, TRBD2 (6 bases). The CDR3 loop spans 16 amino acids. CDR1 and CDR2 from the germline V gene are SGHVS and FQNEAQ. The ends were cut back, 2 bases at V and 2 bases at J, with 12 bases in the middle. CDR3 DNA: TGTGCCAGCAGCTTACATACCGGGACTAACACCGGGGAGCTGTTTTTT. It yields the protein CASSLHTGTNTGELFF.

The J gene is TRBJ2-7, the V gene TRBV7-2; the match to TRBD1 covers 7 bases. Unmatched junction bases numbered 4, after V lost 5 bases and J lost 3 bases. In germline, CDR1 is SGHTA, CDR2 FQGNSA. CDR3 length: 13 residues. The CDR3 DNA sequence: TGTGCCAGCAGCCTGGACAGGAACTACGAGCAGTACGTC. Protein: CASSLDRNYEQYV.

CDR3 coding DNA: TGCGCCAGCAGCTTCGGGGGCTCTGGAAACACCATATATTTT. Its translation: CASSFGGSGNTIYF. The chain carries TRBV5-1 and TRBJ1-3; a weak D match, TRBD1 (5 bases). From germline, CDR1 is SGHRS and CDR2 YFSETQ. Trimming removed 2 bases from V and 0 bases from J, with 6 bases in between. This CDR3 spans 14 amino acids.

This clone occurred once. The same CDR3 is also encoded by other DNA sequences in this sample. The J gene is TRBJ1-4, the V gene TRBV6-5; the D is unclear. The V end lost 6 bases, the J end lost 5 bases, and 13 bases lay between the germline ends. The CDR3 loop spans 14 amino acids. The V gene's germline CDR1 is MNHEY and CDR2 SVGAGI. The CDR3 DNA is TGTGCCAGCAGCCGGACGGCGGGGAATGAAAAACTGTTTTTT. Its protein is CASSRTAGNEKLFF.

The CDR3 loop is CAWSYGADQPQHF. The CDR3 nucleotides are TGTGCCTGGAGTTATGGGGCCGATCAGCCCCAGCATTTT. The rearrangement joins TRBV30 to TRBJ1-5, with a weak D call TRBD1 (5 bases). Per the germline V gene, CDR1 is GTSNPN and CDR2 is SVGIG (reference sequence). The CDR3 spans 13 residues. V lost 2 bases to trimming and J lost 5 bases, with 10 bases between them.

The chain links TRBV19 to TRBJ1-5, with no clear D. The length of the CDR3 is 13 residues. Per germline, CDR1 LNHDA and CDR2 SQIVND (reference sequence). The V end was cut by 4 bases, the J end by 3 bases, with 7 bases between. CDR3 protein: CASSTGINQPQHF. The CDR3 DNA reads as TGTGCCAGTAGTACCGGGATCAATCAGCCCCAGCATTTT.

This clone was observed once. The chain carries TRBV7-7 and TRBJ2-1; no reliable D call. CDR3 length: 11 residues. V lost 5 bases, J lost 8 bases, and 7 bases lay in between. Per germline, CDR1 SSHAT and CDR2 FNYEAQ (reference sequence). The DNA for the CDR3 is TGTGCCAGCAGCCCAGGCTATGAGCAGTTCTTC. Encoded protein: CASSPGYEQFF.

The chain has TRBV9 and TRBJ2-3; TRBD1 aligns across 8 bases. The CDR3 extends over 16 amino acids. Unmatched junction bases numbered 11, after V lost 3 bases and J lost 5 bases. CDR1 is SGDLS, CDR2 YYNGEE, per germline. The CDR3 here is CASSASGQVIEDTQYF. CDR3 nucleotides: TGTGCCAGCAGCGCCTCGGGACAGGTAATTGAAGATACGCAGTATTTT.

The CDR3 reads CASSQGVGVAGELFF. In nucleotides, the CDR3 is TGTGCCAGCAGCCAAGGCGTAGGGGTAGCCGGGGAGCTGTTTTTT. V usage is TRBV4-2 and J usage is TRBJ2-2, with a weak D call TRBD1 (5 bases). Per the germline V gene, CDR1 is LGHNA and CDR2 is YNFKEQ. The CDR3 sequence is 15 residues long. Trimming stripped 1 base from V and 6 bases from J, with 12 bases between.